Listed below are T cell receptor beta chains from one sample, sequenced in a study of cytomegalovirus exposure and HLA in healthy donors. Measured with immunoSEQ multiplex PCR; TCRdb has only the in-frame clones, and not every one. The data contain some 120,000 clones, over 60% of them seen just once; the ten biggest clones take up 4.8%. Sequenced material: PBMCs. These receptors were taken from a man under 40 in good health and CMV-seropositive. CDR3s include the opening cysteine and the closing phenylalanine or tryptophan. D genes are given only for firm matches. Clone size is shown for a subset of rows, as once, few, many or a class of expanded clone.

J gene: TRBJ2-7; D gene: .; clone size: .; V gene: TRBV6-1; CDR3 protein: CASSFQGYEQYF; CDR3 DNA: TGTGCCAGCAGCTTTCAGGGATACGAGCAGTACTTC
J gene: TRBJ1-5; D gene: .; clone size: .; V gene: TRBV19; CDR3 protein: CASSIDMGASQPQHF; CDR3 DNA: TGTGCCAGTAGTATAGATATGGGAGCGAGCCAGCCCCAGCATTTT
J gene: TRBJ2-6; D gene: TRBD1; clone size: .; V gene: TRBV7-9; CDR3 protein: CASRSGTGGAGANVLTF; CDR3 DNA: TGTGCCAGCAGGTCCGGGACAGGGGGCGCTGGGGCCAACGTCCTGACTTTC
J gene: TRBJ2-3; D gene: .; clone size: .; V gene: TRBV18; CDR3 protein: CASSPTGSTDTQYF; CDR3 DNA: TGTGCCAGCTCACCGACAGGTAGCACAGATACGCAGTATTTT
J gene: TRBJ2-7; D gene: TRBD1; clone size: few; V gene: TRBV5-4; CDR3 protein: CASMREPGQGTYEQYF; CDR3 DNA: TGTGCCAGCATGCGCGAACCGGGACAGGGGACCTACGAGCAGTACTTC
J gene: TRBJ1-6; D gene: .; clone size: .; V gene: TRBV18; CDR3 protein: CASSPSSNNSPLHF; CDR3 DNA: TGTGCCAGCTCACCGAGCTCTAATAATTCACCCCTCCACTTT
J gene: TRBJ2-3; D gene: .; clone size: few; V gene: TRBV6-5; CDR3 protein: CASSYFSGVDTQYF; CDR3 DNA: TGTGCCAGCAGTTATTTTTCAGGGGTGGATACGCAGTATTTT
J gene: TRBJ1-2; D gene: TRBD1; clone size: .; V gene: TRBV2; CDR3 protein: CASSVTGVSHGYTF; CDR3 DNA: TGTGCCAGCAGTGTGACAGGGGTATCGCATGGCTACACCTTC
J gene: TRBJ1-2; D gene: .; clone size: many; V gene: TRBV4-3; CDR3 protein: CASSQAQRAGYTF; CDR3 DNA: TGCGCCAGCAGCCAAGCGCAGAGGGCCGGCTACACCTTC
J gene: TRBJ1-1; D gene: TRBD1; clone size: .; V gene: TRBV19; CDR3 protein: CASSPRTGRATEAFF; CDR3 DNA: TGTGCCAGTAGTCCGAGGACAGGGAGGGCCACTGAAGCTTTCTTT
J gene: TRBJ2-6; D gene: .; clone size: .; V gene: TRBV30; CDR3 protein: CAWSAGNPNVLTF; CDR3 DNA: TGTGCCTGGAGTGCAGGGAACCCCAACGTCCTGACTTTC
J gene: TRBJ2-5; D gene: .; clone size: .; V gene: TRBV5-1; CDR3 protein: CASSLDEETQYF; CDR3 DNA: TGCGCCAGCAGCTTGGATGAGGAGACCCAGTACTTC
J gene: TRBJ2-2; D gene: TRBD2; clone size: .; V gene: TRBV9; CDR3 protein: CASTETSGPPTGELFF; CDR3 DNA: TGTGCCAGCACCGAGACTAGCGGGCCCCCCACCGGGGAGCTGTTTTTT
J gene: TRBJ2-2; D gene: TRBD1; clone size: .; V gene: TRBV2; CDR3 protein: CASSRQGDTGELFF; CDR3 DNA: TGTGCCAGCAGTCGACAGGGGGACACCGGGGAGCTGTTTTTT
J gene: TRBJ1-5; D gene: TRBD1; clone size: .; V gene: TRBV4-1; CDR3 protein: CASSQEGASRQGVHF; CDR3 DNA: TGCGCCAGCAGCCAAGAGGGGGCATCCAGACAGGGGGTTCATTTT
J gene: TRBJ1-2; D gene: TRBD1; clone size: .; V gene: TRBV18; CDR3 protein: CASSPETGEVYGYTF; CDR3 DNA: TGTGCCAGCTCACCAGAAACAGGGGAAGTATATGGCTACACCTTC
J gene: TRBJ1-6; D gene: TRBD1; clone size: .; V gene: TRBV6-4; CDR3 protein: CASSRSGQPNSPLHF; CDR3 DNA: TGTGCCAGCAGCCGGTCGGGACAGCCAAATTCACCCCTCCACTTT
J gene: TRBJ1-2; D gene: TRBD1; clone size: few; V gene: TRBV18; CDR3 protein: CASSSSGTGYGYTF; CDR3 DNA: TGTGCCAGCTCATCTTCCGGGACAGGTTATGGCTACACCTTC
J gene: TRBJ2-1; D gene: TRBD2; clone size: .; V gene: TRBV7-3; CDR3 protein: CASSLGASGGTNEQFF; CDR3 DNA: TGTGCCAGCAGCTTAGGTGCTAGCGGGGGTACGAATGAGCAGTTCTTC
J gene: TRBJ2-7; D gene: TRBD1; clone size: .; V gene: TRBV5-1; CDR3 protein: CASSPTGPSYEQYF; CDR3 DNA: TGCGCCAGCAGCCCGACAGGGCCTTCCTACGAGCAGTACTTC
J gene: TRBJ2-1; D gene: .; clone size: many; V gene: TRBV5-4; CDR3 protein: CASSPTGPSYNEQFF; CDR3 DNA: TGTGCCAGCAGCCCCACAGGGCCCAGCTACAATGAGCAGTTCTTC
J gene: TRBJ2-6; D gene: .; clone size: once; V gene: TRBV28; CDR3 protein: CASSFFGSGANVLPF; CDR3 DNA: .
J gene: TRBJ2-3; D gene: TRBD2; clone size: few; V gene: TRBV5-4; CDR3 protein: CASSLSGGGPDTQYF; CDR3 DNA: TGTGCCAGCAGCTTGAGCGGGGGGGGCCCAGATACGCAGTATTTT
J gene: TRBJ2-6; D gene: TRBD1; clone size: .; V gene: TRBV11-2; CDR3 protein: CASSLDRVSGANVLTF; CDR3 DNA: TGTGCCAGCAGCTTGGACAGGGTGTCTGGGGCCAACGTCCTGACTTTC
J gene: TRBJ2-5; D gene: .; clone size: .; V gene: TRBV27; CDR3 protein: CASSLPQETQYF; CDR3 DNA: TGTGCCAGCAGTTTACCACAAGAGACCCAGTACTTC
J gene: TRBJ2-1; D gene: .; clone size: .; V gene: TRBV5-1; CDR3 protein: CASSLQRGPYNEQFF; CDR3 DNA: TGCGCCAGCAGCTTGCAAAGGGGCCCCTACAATGAGCAGTTCTTC
J gene: TRBJ1-2; D gene: .; clone size: .; V gene: TRBV7-2; CDR3 protein: CASSLGRRDGYTF; CDR3 DNA: TGTGCCAGCAGCTTAGGTCGTCGGGATGGCTACACCTTC
J gene: TRBJ2-3; D gene: TRBD2; clone size: .; V gene: TRBV2; CDR3 protein: CASGRGVPDTQYF; CDR3 DNA: TGTGCCAGCGGGCGGGGGGTCCCAGATACGCAGTATTTT
J gene: TRBJ2-1; D gene: TRBD2; clone size: .; V gene: TRBV7-3; CDR3 protein: CASSPLTSGGVNEQFF; CDR3 DNA: TGTGCCAGCAGCCCCTTGACTAGCGGGGGGGTGAATGAGCAGTTCTTC
J gene: TRBJ1-2; D gene: TRBD1; clone size: once; V gene: TRBV28; CDR3 protein: CASSRTGRYGYTF; CDR3 DNA: TGTGCCAGCAGTAGGACAGGGAGATATGGCTACACCTTC
J gene: TRBJ2-5; D gene: TRBD2; clone size: .; V gene: TRBV2; CDR3 protein: CASSAGTSGVETQYF; CDR3 DNA: TGTGCCAGCAGTGCCGGGACTAGCGGGGTGGAGACCCAGTACTTC
J gene: TRBJ1-1; D gene: .; clone size: once; V gene: TRBV9; CDR3 protein: CASSPAPGNTEAFF; CDR3 DNA: TGTGCCAGCAGCCCCGCGCCGGGTAACACTGAAGCTTTCTTT
J gene: TRBJ2-7; D gene: .; clone size: few; V gene: TRBV15; CDR3 protein: CATSRDAPTGSYEQYF; CDR3 DNA: TGTGCCACCAGCAGAGATGCCCCGACAGGCTCCTACGAGCAGTACTTC
J gene: TRBJ1-5; D gene: .; clone size: .; V gene: TRBV19; CDR3 protein: CASSINLRGNQPQHF; CDR3 DNA: TGTGCCAGTAGTATCAATCTCAGGGGCAATCAGCCCCAGCATTTT
J gene: TRBJ2-5; D gene: .; clone size: .; V gene: TRBV5-6; CDR3 protein: CASTFDRYQETQYF; CDR3 DNA: TGTGCCAGCACCTTCGACAGGTACCAAGAGACCCAGTACTTC
J gene: TRBJ2-1; D gene: .; clone size: .; V gene: TRBV5-1; CDR3 protein: CASSLFQGVYNEQFF; CDR3 DNA: TGCGCCAGCAGCTTGTTTCAGGGCGTTTACAATGAGCAGTTCTTC
J gene: TRBJ2-5; D gene: .; clone size: .; V gene: TRBV30; CDR3 protein: CAWSVKGVETQYF; CDR3 DNA: TGTGCCTGGAGTGTGAAGGGAGTAGAGACCCAGTACTTC
J gene: TRBJ2-2; D gene: TRBD2; clone size: .; V gene: TRBV11-2; CDR3 protein: CASSLRGVTGELFF; CDR3 DNA: TGTGCCAGCAGCTTGCGGGGGGTAACCGGGGAGCTGTTTTTT
J gene: TRBJ2-2; D gene: TRBD1; clone size: .; V gene: TRBV19; CDR3 protein: CASRAGTVNTGELFF; CDR3 DNA: TGTGCCAGTAGGGCCGGGACAGTGAACACCGGGGAGCTGTTTTTT
J gene: TRBJ1-6; D gene: TRBD1; clone size: .; V gene: TRBV6-1; CDR3 protein: CASSRVWDSNSPLHF; CDR3 DNA: TGTGCCAGCAGCAGAGTGTGGGACAGTAATTCACCCCTCCACTTT
J gene: TRBJ1-1; D gene: .; clone size: .; V gene: TRBV27; CDR3 protein: CASSLRLTNTEAFF; CDR3 DNA: TGTGCCAGCAGTTTGAGACTTACGAACACTGAAGCTTTCTTT
J gene: TRBJ1-5; D gene: .; clone size: few; V gene: TRBV5-8; CDR3 protein: CASLVRGGQPQHF; CDR3 DNA: TGTGCCAGCCTTGTCAGGGGCGGTCAGCCCCAGCATTTT
J gene: TRBJ2-7; D gene: .; clone size: few; V gene: TRBV10-1; CDR3 protein: CASSEKTGDEQYF; CDR3 DNA: TGCGCCAGCAGTGAGAAGACAGGAGACGAGCAGTACTTC
J gene: TRBJ1-1; D gene: .; clone size: .; V gene: TRBV5-1; CDR3 protein: CASSHQQGNTEAFF; CDR3 DNA: TGCGCCAGCAGCCACCAACAGGGGAACACTGAAGCTTTCTTT
J gene: TRBJ1-1; D gene: TRBD1; clone size: few; V gene: TRBV27; CDR3 protein: CASSFHRGSTEAFF; CDR3 DNA: TGTGCCAGCAGTTTTCACAGGGGAAGCACTGAAGCTTTCTTT